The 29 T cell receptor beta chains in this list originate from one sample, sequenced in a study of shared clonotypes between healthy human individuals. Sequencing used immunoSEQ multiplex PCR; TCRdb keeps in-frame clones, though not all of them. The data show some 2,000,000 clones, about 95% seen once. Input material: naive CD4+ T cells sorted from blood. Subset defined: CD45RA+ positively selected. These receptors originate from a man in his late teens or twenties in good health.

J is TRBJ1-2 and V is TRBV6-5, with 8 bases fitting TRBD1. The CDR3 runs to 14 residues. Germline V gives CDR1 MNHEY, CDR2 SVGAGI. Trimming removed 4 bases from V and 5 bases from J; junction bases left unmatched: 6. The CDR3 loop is CASSLDRGGYGYTF. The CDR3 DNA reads TGTGCCAGCAGTTTAGACAGGGGAGGATATGGCTACACCTTC.

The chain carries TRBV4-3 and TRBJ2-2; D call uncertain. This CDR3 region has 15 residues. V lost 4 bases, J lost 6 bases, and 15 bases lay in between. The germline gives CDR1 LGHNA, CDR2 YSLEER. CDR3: CASSPERDQAGELFF. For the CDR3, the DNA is TGCGCCAGCAGCCCGGAACGTGATCAGGCCGGGGAGCTGTTTTTT.

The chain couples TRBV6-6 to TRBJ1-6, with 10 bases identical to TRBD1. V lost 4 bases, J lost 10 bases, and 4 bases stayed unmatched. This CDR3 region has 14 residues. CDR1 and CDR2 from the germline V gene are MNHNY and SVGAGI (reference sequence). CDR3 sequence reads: CASSLGTGASPLHF. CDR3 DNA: TGTGCCAGCAGTTTAGGGACAGGGGCCTCACCCCTCCACTTT.

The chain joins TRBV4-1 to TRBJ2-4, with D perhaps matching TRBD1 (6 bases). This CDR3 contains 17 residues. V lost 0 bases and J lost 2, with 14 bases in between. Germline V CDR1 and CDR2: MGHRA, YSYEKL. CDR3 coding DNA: TGCGCCAGCAGCCAAGAGGGGGCAGGGAAGACCAAAAACATTCAGTACTTC. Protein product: CASSQEGAGKTKNIQYF.

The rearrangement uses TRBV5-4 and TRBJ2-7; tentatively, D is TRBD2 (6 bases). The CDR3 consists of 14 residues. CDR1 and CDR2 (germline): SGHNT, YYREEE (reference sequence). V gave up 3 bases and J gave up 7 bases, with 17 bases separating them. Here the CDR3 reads CASSYPGLLAEQYF. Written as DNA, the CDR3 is TGTGCCAGCAGCTATCCGGGACTCCTGGCGGAGCAGTACTTC.

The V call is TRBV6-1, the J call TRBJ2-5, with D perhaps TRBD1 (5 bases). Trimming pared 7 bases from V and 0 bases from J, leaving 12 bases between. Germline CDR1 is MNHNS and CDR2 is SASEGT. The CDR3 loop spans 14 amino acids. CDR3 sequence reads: CASTKDTYQETQYF. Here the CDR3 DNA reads TGTGCCAGCACTAAGGACACTTACCAAGAGACCCAGTACTTC.

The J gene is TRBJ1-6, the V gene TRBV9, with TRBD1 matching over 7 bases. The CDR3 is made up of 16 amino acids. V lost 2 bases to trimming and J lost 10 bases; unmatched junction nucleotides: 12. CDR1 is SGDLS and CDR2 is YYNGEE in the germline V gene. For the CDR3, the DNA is TGTGCCAGCAGCGTGGGGGCAGGGGGTACTAACTCACCCCTCCACTTT. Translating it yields CASSVGAGGTNSPLHF. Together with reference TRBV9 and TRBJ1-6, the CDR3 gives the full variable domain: DSGVTQTPKHLITATGQRVTLRCSPRSGDLSVYWYQQSLDQGLQFLIQYYNGEERAKGNILERFSAQQFPDLHSELNLSSLELGDSALYFCASSVGAGGTNSPLHFGNGTRLTVT.

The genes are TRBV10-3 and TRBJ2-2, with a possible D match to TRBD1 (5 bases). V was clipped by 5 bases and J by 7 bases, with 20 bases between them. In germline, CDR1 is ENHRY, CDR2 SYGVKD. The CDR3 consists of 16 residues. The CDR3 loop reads CAISLGVPGIGGELFF. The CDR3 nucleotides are TGTGCCATCAGTCTAGGGGTTCCCGGTATAGGCGGGGAGCTGTTTTTT.

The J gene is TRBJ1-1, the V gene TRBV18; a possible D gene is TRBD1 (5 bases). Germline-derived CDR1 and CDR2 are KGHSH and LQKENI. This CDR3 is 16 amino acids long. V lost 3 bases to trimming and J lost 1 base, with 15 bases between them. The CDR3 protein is CASSPISGGGNTEAFF. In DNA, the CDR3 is TGTGCCAGCTCACCCATTTCTGGTGGGGGGAACACTGAAGCTTTCTTT. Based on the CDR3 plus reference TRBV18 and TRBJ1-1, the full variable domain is NAGVMQNPRHLVRRRGQEARLRCSPMKGHSHVYWYRQLPEEGLKFMVYLQKENIIDESGMPKERFSAEFPKEGPSILRIQQVVRGDSAAYFCASSPISGGGNTEAFFGQGTRLTVV.

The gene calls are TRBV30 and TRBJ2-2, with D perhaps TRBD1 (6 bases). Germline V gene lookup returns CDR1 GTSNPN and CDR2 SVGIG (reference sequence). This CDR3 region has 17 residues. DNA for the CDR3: TGTGCTTCCGATAAAGGGGGTAGAGTGGTGGGCACCGGGGAGCTGTTTTTT. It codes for CASDKGGRVVGTGELFF. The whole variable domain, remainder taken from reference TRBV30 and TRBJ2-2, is SQTIHQWPATLVQPVGSPLSLECTVEGTSNPNLYWYRQAAGRGLQLLFYSVGIGQISSEVPQNLSASRPQDRQFILSSKKLLLSDSGFYLCASDKGGRVVGTGELFFGEGSRLTVL.

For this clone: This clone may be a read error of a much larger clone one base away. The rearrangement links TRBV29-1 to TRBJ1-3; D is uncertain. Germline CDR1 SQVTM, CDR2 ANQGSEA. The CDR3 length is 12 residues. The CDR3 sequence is CSVVEIGNTVYF. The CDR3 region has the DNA TGCAGCGTTGTAGAGATCGGAAACACCGTATATTTT.

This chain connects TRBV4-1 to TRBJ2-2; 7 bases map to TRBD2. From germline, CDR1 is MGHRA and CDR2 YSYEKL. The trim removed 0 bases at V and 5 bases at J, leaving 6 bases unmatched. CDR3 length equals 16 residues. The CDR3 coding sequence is TGCGCCAGCAGCCAAGATTTCCGGGGAGGGACCGGGGAGCTGTTTTTT. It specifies CASSQDFRGGTGELFF.

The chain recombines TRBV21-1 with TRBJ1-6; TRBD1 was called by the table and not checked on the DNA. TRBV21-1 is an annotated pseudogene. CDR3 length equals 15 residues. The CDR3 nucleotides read TGTGCCAGCAGCGGTAGACAGGCAAAAAATTCACCCCTCCACTTT. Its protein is CASSGRQAKNSPLHF.

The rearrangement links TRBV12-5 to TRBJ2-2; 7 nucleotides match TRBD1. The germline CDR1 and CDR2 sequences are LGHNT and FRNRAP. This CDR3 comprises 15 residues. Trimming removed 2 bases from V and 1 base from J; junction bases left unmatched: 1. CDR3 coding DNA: TGTGCTAGTGGTTTGCGACAGGGGAACACCGGGGAGCTGTTTTTT. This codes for CASGLRQGNTGELFF.

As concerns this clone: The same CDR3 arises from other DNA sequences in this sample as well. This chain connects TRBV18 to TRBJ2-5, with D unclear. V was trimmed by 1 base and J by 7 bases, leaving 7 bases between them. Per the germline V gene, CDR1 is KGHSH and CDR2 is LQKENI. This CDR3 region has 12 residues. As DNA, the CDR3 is TGTGCCAGCTCACCACAGACGGGGACCCAGTACTTC. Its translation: CASSPQTGTQYF.

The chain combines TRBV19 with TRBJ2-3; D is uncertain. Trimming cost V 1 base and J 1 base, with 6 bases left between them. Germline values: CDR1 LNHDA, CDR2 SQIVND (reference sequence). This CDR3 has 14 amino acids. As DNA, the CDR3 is TGTGCCAGTAGTATAGTTTCCGGCACAGATACGCAGTATTTT. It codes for CASSIVSGTDTQYF.

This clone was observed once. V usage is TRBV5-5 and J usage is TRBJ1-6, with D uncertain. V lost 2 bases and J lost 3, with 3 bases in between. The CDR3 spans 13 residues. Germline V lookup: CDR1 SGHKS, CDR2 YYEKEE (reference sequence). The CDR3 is CASSFNYNSPLHF. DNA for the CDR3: TGTGCCAGCAGCTTCAACTATAATTCACCCCTCCACTTT. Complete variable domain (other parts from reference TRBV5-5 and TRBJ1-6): DAGVTQSPTHLIKTRGQQVTLRCSPISGHKSVSWYQQVLGQGPQFIFQYYEKEERGRGNFPDRFSARQFPNYSSELNVNALLLGDSALYLCASSFNYNSPLHFGNGTRLTVT.

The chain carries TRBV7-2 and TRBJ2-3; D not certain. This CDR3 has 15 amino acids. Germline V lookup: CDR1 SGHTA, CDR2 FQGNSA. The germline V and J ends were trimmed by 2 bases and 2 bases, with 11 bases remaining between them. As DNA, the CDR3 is TGTGCCAGCAGCTTACCGATGCTGACCACAGATACGCAGTATTTT. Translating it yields CASSLPMLTTDTQYF.

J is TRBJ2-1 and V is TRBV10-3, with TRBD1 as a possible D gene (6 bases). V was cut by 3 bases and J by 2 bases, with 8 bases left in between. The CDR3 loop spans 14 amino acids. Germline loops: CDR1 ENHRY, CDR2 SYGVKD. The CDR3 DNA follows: TGTGCCATCAGTGACGGACAGCCCTACAATGAGCAGTTCTTC. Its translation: CAISDGQPYNEQFF.

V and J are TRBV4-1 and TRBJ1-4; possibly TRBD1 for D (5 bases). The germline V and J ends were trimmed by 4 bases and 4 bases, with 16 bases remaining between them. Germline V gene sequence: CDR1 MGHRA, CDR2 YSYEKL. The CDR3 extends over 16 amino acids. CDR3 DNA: TGCGCCAGCAGCCTGGGACCCGGGCCCGATAATGAAAAACTGTTTTTT. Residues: CASSLGPGPDNEKLFF.

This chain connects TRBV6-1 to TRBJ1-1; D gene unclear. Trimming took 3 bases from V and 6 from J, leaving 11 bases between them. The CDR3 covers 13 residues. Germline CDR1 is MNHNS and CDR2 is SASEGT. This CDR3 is CASSEGSWAEAFF. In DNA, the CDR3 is TGTGCCAGCAGTGAGGGGAGTTGGGCTGAAGCTTTCTTT.

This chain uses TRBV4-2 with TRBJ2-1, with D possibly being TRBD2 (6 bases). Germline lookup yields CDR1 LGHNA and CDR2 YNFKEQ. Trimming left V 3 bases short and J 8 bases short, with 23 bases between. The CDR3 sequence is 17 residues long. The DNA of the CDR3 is TGTGCCAGCAGCCACGTCAACCGGGACTCCCGTTCGGATGAGCAGTTCTTC. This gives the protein CASSHVNRDSRSDEQFF.

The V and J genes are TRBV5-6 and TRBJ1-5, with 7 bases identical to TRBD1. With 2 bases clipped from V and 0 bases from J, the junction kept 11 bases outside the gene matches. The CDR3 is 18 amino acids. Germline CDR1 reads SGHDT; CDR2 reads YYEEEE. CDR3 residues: CASSFRQGESYSNQPQHF. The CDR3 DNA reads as TGTGCCAGCAGCTTTAGACAGGGCGAGAGCTATAGCAATCAGCCCCAGCATTTT. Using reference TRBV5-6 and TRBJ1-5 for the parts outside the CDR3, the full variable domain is DAGVTQSPTHLIKTRGQQVTLRCSPKSGHDTVSWYQQALGQGPQFIFQYYEEEERQRGNFPDRFSGHQFPNYSSELNVNALLLGDSALYLCASSFRQGESYSNQPQHFGDGTRLSIL.

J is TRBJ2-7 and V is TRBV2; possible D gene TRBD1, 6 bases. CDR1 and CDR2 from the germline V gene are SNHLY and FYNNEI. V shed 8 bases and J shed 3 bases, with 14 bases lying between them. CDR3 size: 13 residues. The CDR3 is CASGGFHVYEQYF. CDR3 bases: TGTGCCAGCGGGGGCTTCCACGTCTACGAGCAGTACTTC.

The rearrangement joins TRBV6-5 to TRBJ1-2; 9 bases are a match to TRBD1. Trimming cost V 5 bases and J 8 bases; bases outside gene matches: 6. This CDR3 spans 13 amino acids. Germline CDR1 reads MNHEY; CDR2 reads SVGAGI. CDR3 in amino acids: CASSQQGARGYTF. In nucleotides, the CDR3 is TGTGCCAGCAGTCAACAGGGGGCGCGGGGCTACACCTTC.

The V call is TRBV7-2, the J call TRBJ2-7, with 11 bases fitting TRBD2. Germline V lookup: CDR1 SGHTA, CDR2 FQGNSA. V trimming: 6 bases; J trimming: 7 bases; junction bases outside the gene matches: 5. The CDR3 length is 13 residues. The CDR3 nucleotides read TGTGCCAGCAGACTAGCGGGAGCGCGGGAGCAGTACTTC. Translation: CASRLAGAREQYF.

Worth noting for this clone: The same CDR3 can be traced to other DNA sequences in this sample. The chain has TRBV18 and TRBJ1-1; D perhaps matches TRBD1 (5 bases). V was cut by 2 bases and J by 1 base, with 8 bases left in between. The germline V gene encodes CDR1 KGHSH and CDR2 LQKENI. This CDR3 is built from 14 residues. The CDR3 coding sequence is TGTGCCAGCTCACCAAAAGGGGAGAACACTGAAGCTTTCTTT. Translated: CASSPKGENTEAFF.

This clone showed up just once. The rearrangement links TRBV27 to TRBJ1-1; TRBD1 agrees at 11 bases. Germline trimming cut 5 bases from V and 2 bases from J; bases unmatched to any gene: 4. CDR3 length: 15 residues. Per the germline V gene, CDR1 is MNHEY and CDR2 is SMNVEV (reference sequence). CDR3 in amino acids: CASSPGQGGNTEAFF. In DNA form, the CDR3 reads TGTGCCAGCAGTCCGGGACAGGGGGGAAACACTGAAGCTTTCTTT.

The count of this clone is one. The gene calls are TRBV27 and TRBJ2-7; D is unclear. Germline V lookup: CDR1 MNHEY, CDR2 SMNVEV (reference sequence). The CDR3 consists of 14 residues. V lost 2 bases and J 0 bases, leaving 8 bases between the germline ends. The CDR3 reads CASSLVFSSYEQYF. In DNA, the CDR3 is TGTGCCAGCAGTTTAGTGTTCAGCTCCTACGAGCAGTACTTC.